The source of this T cell receptor (beta chain) is a study of cytomegalovirus exposure and HLA in healthy donors. Turning to the study itself: HLA-typed donors contributed around 88 million unique TCRs, which were held in an early data release. Most genotyped donors, over 70% of about 360, had Caucasian-associated genetic ancestry. Study-wide points: The study put under 200 TCR beta chains on its list as cytomegalovirus-associated.

Primers for the PCR totalled 60 Vbeta and 13 Jbeta. Produced via immunoSEQ multiplex PCR; TCRdb's table is partial and in-frame only. The sample lists over 150,000 clones; over 70% were seen once. Worth noting for this clone: Its antigen is still unknown.

Sequencing input: PBMCs. This TCR was sampled from a woman aged 25-40 years in good health and CMV-seropositive.

The CDR3 spells CASSEQGVRLTGNTIYF. In DNA, the CDR3 is TGTGCCAGCAGTGAACAGGGGGTTAGGCTCACTGGAAACACCATATATTTT. The chain has TRBV2 and TRBJ1-3; 7 positions match TRBD1. V trimming: 2 bases; J trimming: 2 bases; junction bases outside the gene matches: 9. Per germline, CDR1 SNHLY and CDR2 FYNNEI. There are 17 residues in the CDR3.